The next 21 T cell receptor beta chains were all read from a single sample in a study of blood T cell repertoires in COVID-19. Assay used: immunoSEQ multiplex PCR; TCRdb lists only in-frame clones, some missing. The sample yields about 180,000 clones, 80% seen once. The sequenced sample consisted of PBMCs or T cells enriched from blood (not recorded which). These receptors originate from a man in his 60s who had been exposed to COVID-19.

The J gene is TRBJ1-2, the V gene TRBV27; D is undetermined. Germline CDR1 and CDR2: MNHEY and SMNVEV (reference sequence). V was cut by 2 bases and J by 4 bases, with 11 bases left in between. The CDR3 is made up of 14 amino acids. The CDR3 is CASSLGRGSYGYTF. DNA for the CDR3: TGTGCCAGCAGTTTAGGTCGCGGCTCCTATGGCTACACCTTC.

The chain links TRBV30 to TRBJ1-3; D gene unclear. V was pared by 2 bases and J by 0 bases, with 5 bases between. From germline, CDR1 is GTSNPN and CDR2 SVGIG (reference sequence). The CDR3 has 13 amino acids. The CDR3 sequence: CAWSSSSGNTIYF. For the CDR3, the DNA is TGTGCCTGGAGTTCCAGCTCTGGAAACACCATATATTTT.

The chain joins TRBV2 to TRBJ2-3, with TRBD1 matching over 9 bases. Germline assignment: CDR1 SNHLY and CDR2 FYNNEI. The CDR3 contains 14 residues. The trim removed 8 bases at V and 2 bases at J, leaving 5 bases unmatched. The CDR3, as DNA: TGTGCCAGCGAGGGACAGGGTAACACAGATACGCAGTATTTT. It yields the protein CASEGQGNTDTQYF.

The rearrangement links TRBV19 to TRBJ2-3; 9 bases agree with TRBD1. The CDR3 sequence is 15 residues long. Unmatched junction bases numbered 4, after V lost 6 bases and J lost 0 bases. CDR1 and CDR2 from the germline V gene are LNHDA and SQIVND (reference sequence). The CDR3 is CASSPGQGSTDTQYF. CDR3 nucleotides: TGTGCCAGTAGCCCCGGACAGGGGAGCACAGATACGCAGTATTTT. Drawing the rest from reference TRBV19 and TRBJ2-3, the complete variable domain is DGGITQSPKYLFRKEGQNVTLSCEQNLNHDAMYWYRQDPGQGLRLIYYSQIVNDFQKGDIAEGYSVSREKKESFPLTVTSAQKNPTAFYLCASSPGQGSTDTQYFGPGTRLTVL.

The chain has TRBV7-2 and TRBJ2-1, with D hard to call. V gave up 1 base and J gave up 0 bases, with 7 bases separating them. There are 15 residues in the CDR3. Germline V lookup: CDR1 SGHTA, CDR2 FQGNSA. The CDR3 sequence is CASSLDPSSYNEQFF. CDR3 nucleotides: TGTGCCAGCAGCTTAGACCCGAGCTCCTACAATGAGCAGTTCTTC. The entire variable domain, with the rest obtained from reference TRBV7-2 and TRBJ2-1, is as follows: GAGVSQSPSNKVTEKGKDVELRCDPISGHTALYWYRQSLGQGLEFLIYFQGNSAPDKSGLPSDRFSAERTGGSVSTLTIQRTQQEDSAVYLCASSLDPSSYNEQFFGPGTRLTVL.

The chain uses TRBV27 and TRBJ2-5; 9 nucleotides align to TRBD1. CDR1 is MNHEY, CDR2 SMNVEV, per germline (reference sequence). The junction had 6 bases not matched to a gene; V was cut back by 5 bases and J by 5 bases. This CDR3 is 14 amino acids long. The CDR3 loop reads CASSLQGAGETQYF. CDR3 DNA sequence: TGTGCCAGCAGTCTACAGGGGGCAGGGGAGACCCAGTACTTC.

J is TRBJ1-2 and V is TRBV6-5; D is perhaps TRBD1 (6 bases). The CDR3 length is 14 residues. Germline lookup yields CDR1 MNHEY and CDR2 SVGAGI. Between the trimmed V and J ends, which lost 2 bases and 2 bases, there was a span of 9 bases. The CDR3 here is CASSYGGQNYGYTF. The CDR3 DNA reads TGTGCCAGCAGTTACGGAGGACAGAACTATGGCTACACCTTC.

In its sample, this clone was seen once. This sequence joins TRBV19 and TRBJ1-4; D possibly corresponds to TRBD1 (5 bases). The V gene's germline CDR1 is LNHDA and CDR2 SQIVND (reference sequence). The V end lost 8 bases, the J end lost 7 bases, and 17 bases lay between the germline ends. The CDR3 is 14 residues long. CDR3 region: CASSRSPGGEKLFF. In DNA, the CDR3 is TGTGCCAGTTCGCGATCCCCCGGGGGTGAAAAACTGTTTTTT.

The J gene is TRBJ1-3, the V gene TRBV5-1; D is ambiguous. V lost 2 bases and J lost 4, with 10 bases in between. The CDR3 has 14 residues. The germline CDR1 and CDR2 sequences are SGHRS and YFSETQ. The CDR3 sequence is CASSFSEAGNTIYF. As DNA, the CDR3 is TGCGCCAGCAGCTTCTCTGAGGCCGGAAACACCATATATTTT. The variable domain in full, completed from reference TRBV5-1 and TRBJ1-3, reads KAGVTQTPRYLIKTRGQQVTLSCSPISGHRSVSWYQQTPGQGLQFLFEYFSETQRNKGNFPGRFSGRQFSNSRSEMNVSTLELGDSALYLCASSFSEAGNTIYFGEGSWLTVV.

This clone came up once. This chain connects TRBV19 to TRBJ1-1, with D unclear. Trimming left V 3 bases short and J 4 bases short, with 15 bases between. The CDR3 is 15 amino acids. The V gene's germline CDR1 is LNHDA and CDR2 SQIVND (reference sequence). CDR3 in DNA: TGTGCCAGTAGTATGCTCCCAAGACGGGGCACTGAAGCTTTCTTT. Protein product: CASSMLPRRGTEAFF.

The chain carries TRBV4-1 and TRBJ1-5; 9 bases are shared with TRBD1. V trimming: 3 bases; J trimming: 11 bases; junction bases outside the gene matches: 11. CDR3 length: 15 residues. Germline V gene lookup returns CDR1 MGHRA and CDR2 YSYEKL. The CDR3 is CASSQTYRGLSAQHF. In DNA, the CDR3 is TGCGCCAGCAGCCAGACATACAGGGGGCTTTCGGCCCAGCATTTT.

The J gene is TRBJ2-7, the V gene TRBV28, with TRBD2 matching 7 bases. The CDR3 sequence is 14 residues long. Germline V lookup: CDR1 MDHEN, CDR2 SYDVKM. The junction had 5 bases not matched to a gene; V was cut back by 4 bases and J by 2 bases. The CDR3 nucleotides read TGTGCCAGCAGTTCTCCGGGACTAACCTACGAGCAGTACTTC. This encodes CASSSPGLTYEQYF. The complete variable domain, with remaining parts taken from reference TRBV28 and TRBJ2-7, reads DVKVTQSSRYLVKRTGEKVFLECVQDMDHENMFWYRQDPGLGLRLIYFSYDVKMKEKGDIPEGYSVSREKKERFSLILESASTNQTSMYLCASSSPGLTYEQYFGPGTRLTVT.

This sequence joins TRBV6-5 and TRBJ2-4, with 8 bases lining up with TRBD1. Germline CDR1 and CDR2: MNHEY and SVGAGI. This CDR3 spans 13 amino acids. Trimming took 2 bases from V and 15 from J; bases not matched to a gene: 9. CDR3 nucleotides: TGTGCCAGCAGTTACCTGACAGGGGTGCGTTTGTACTTC. Its translation is CASSYLTGVRLYF.

The chain recombines TRBV5-1 with TRBJ2-1; 7 nucleotides agree with TRBD2. V lost 7 bases and J lost 6; bases outside the gene matches: 10. Germline V CDR1 and CDR2: SGHRS, YFSETQ. CDR3 length: 14 residues. CDR3 bases: TGCGCCAGCGGCGAGCGGGGATGGATCAATGAGCAGTTCTTC. It is translated as CASGERGWINEQFF.

The V gene is TRBV7-2, the J gene TRBJ2-1, with D maybe TRBD2 (5 bases). CDR1 SGHTA and CDR2 FQGNSA come from the germline V gene. The CDR3 sequence is 16 residues long. V was cut by 3 bases and J by 0 bases, with 12 bases left in between. The CDR3 DNA reads TGTGCCAGCAGCTTTCGCGGGCTAGCCTCCTACAATGAGCAGTTCTTC. Its protein product is CASSFRGLASYNEQFF.

V usage is TRBV6-5 and J usage is TRBJ1-5; unclear D gene. V lost 7 bases and J lost 1, with 8 bases in between. This CDR3 has 13 residues. Germline V gene sequence: CDR1 MNHEY, CDR2 SVGAGI. CDR3 protein: CASTKLSNQPQHF. CDR3 bases: TGTGCCAGCACTAAGCTGAGCAATCAGCCCCAGCATTTT.

This clone came up a few times. This chain uses TRBV7-2 with TRBJ1-5; TRBD1 is a possible D gene (5 bases). Germline V gene sequence: CDR1 SGHTA, CDR2 FQGNSA. This CDR3 region has 15 residues. V gave up 5 bases and J gave up 5 bases, with 16 bases separating them. DNA of the CDR3: TGTGCCAGCAGCCCTCGGGCAGGGATCGATCAGCCCCAGCATTTT. It specifies CASSPRAGIDQPQHF.

This clone has only a few counts. The V and J genes are TRBV19 and TRBJ1-5; TRBD1 is a possible D gene (5 bases). V lost 4 bases and J lost 2, with 12 bases in between. CDR3 size: 15 residues. The germline CDR1 and CDR2 sequences are LNHDA and SQIVND (reference sequence). The CDR3 DNA reads as TGTGCCAGTAGTACCCAGGGATTTGGCAATCAGCCCCAGCATTTT. Translation gives CASSTQGFGNQPQHF.

The chain couples TRBV27 to TRBJ1-2, with 7 positions matching TRBD1. Per the germline V gene, CDR1 is MNHEY and CDR2 is SMNVEV (reference sequence). The CDR3 spans 15 residues. After removal of 6 bases from V and 2 bases from J, the junction contained 9 bases not matched to a gene. DNA of the CDR3: TGTGCCAGCAGGCCCCAGGGGGGTCCCAACTATGGCTACACCTTC. It yields the protein CASRPQGGPNYGYTF.

This chain connects TRBV11-2 to TRBJ2-7; a weak D match, TRBD1 (6 bases). V lost 5 bases to trimming and J lost 7 bases, with 15 bases between them. The CDR3 runs to 13 residues. Germline CDR1 reads SGHAT; CDR2 reads FQNNGV. This CDR3 is CASSTGHPEEQYF. CDR3 nucleotide sequence: TGTGCCAGCAGCACGGGACACCCTGAAGAGCAGTACTTC.

The chain has TRBV12-3 or TRBV12-4 and TRBJ2-5; D is ambiguous. Trimming took off 6 bases at V and 5 bases at J, with 13 bases between the two ends. The CDR3 length is 13 residues. The CDR3 loop is CASSERNQETQYF. CDR3 DNA: TGTGCCAGCAGCGAAAGAAATCAGGAGACCCAGTACTTC.